This T cell receptor beta chain emerged from a study of T cells after yellow fever vaccination. Overall study findings and caveats: After the booster, 96% of CD4 and 75% to 90% of CD8 primary-response clones were re-detected.

Details on this clonotype: Antigen unknown.

Trimming removed 4 bases from V and 8 bases from J; junction bases left unmatched: 6. This CDR3 spans 13 amino acids. Per the germline V gene, CDR1 is SGHRS and CDR2 is YFSETQ. Making TCR cDNA involved 5'RACE template switching, which added UMIs and a universal primer site. MiXCR, run by TCRdb on the 5' RACE reads, gives a single entry per CDR3 protein. The sample yields a few hundred thousand distinct CDR3 sequences, roughly 7.5% seen once. The receptor's source is a man between 18 and 35 years old who received the YFV17D yellow fever vaccine. This chain uses TRBV5-1 with TRBJ1-2; 9 bases are a match to TRBD1. The sample here was PBMCs, taken more than 40 days after the first yellow fever vaccination. This chain's CDR3 is CASSPQGAIGYTF. In DNA, the CDR3 is TGCGCCAGCAGCCCACAGGGGGCTATCGGCTACACCTTC.